These 5 T cell receptor beta chains share one sample of origin, sequenced in a study of glioma-infiltrating T cells. Using RNA template, CDR3s of TCR alpha and beta were amplified with iRepertoire arm-PCR. Using its own MiXCR run on the multiplex PCR reads, TCRdb lists one record per CDR3 protein. The sample includes about 89,000 distinct CDR3 sequences, approximately 22% seen only once; the top ten take about 6.7%. The specimen sequenced was glioma tissue, nonneoplastic brain tissue, or PBMCs (not recorded which). The receptors derive from a human donor with low-grade glioma or glioblastoma, undergoing nonglioma brain surgery, or in good health (not recorded which).

As for this clonotype: It may be a read error: a sequence one base away is much more abundant. The rearrangement links TRBV27 to TRBJ1-1; possible D gene TRBD1, 6 bases. This CDR3 is 14 amino acids long. Germline CDR1 is MNHEY and CDR2 is SMNVEV (reference sequence). CDR3 sequence reads: CAGRWTVKNTEAFF. CDR3 sequence (DNA): TGTGCCGGCAGGTGGACAGTCAAGAACACTGAAGCTTTCTTT.

This clonotype was recorded at least ten times. The chain recombines TRBV20-1 with TRBJ2-7; TRBD1 aligns across 8 bases. Unmatched junction bases numbered 8, after V lost 2 bases and J lost 5 bases. Germline assignment: CDR1 DFQATT and CDR2 SNEGSKA (reference sequence). The CDR3 has 14 amino acids. CDR3 sequence: CSARIDRGANEQYF. CDR3 bases: TGCAGTGCTAGAATTGACAGGGGAGCGAACGAGCAGTACTTC.

The V gene is TRBV11-2, the J gene TRBJ2-6; no clear D gene. V was clipped by 1 base and J by 1 base, with 5 bases between them. The CDR3 extends over 15 amino acids. The germline gives CDR1 SGHAT, CDR2 FQNNGV. CDR3 amino acids: CASSLVRSGANVLTF. In DNA, the CDR3 is TGTGCCAGCAGCTTAGTAAGGTCTGGGGCCAACGTCCTGACTTTC.

This rearrangement joins TRBV29-1 to TRBJ1-6; D is perhaps TRBD1 (6 bases). The CDR3 consists of 13 residues. V dropped 6 bases and J dropped 7 bases, with 13 bases sitting between them. Germline V gene sequence: CDR1 SQVTM, CDR2 ANQGSEA. In DNA form, the CDR3 reads TGCAGCGTGGCGCCTGGGACAAATTCACCCCTCCACTTT. Translating gives CSVAPGTNSPLHF.

This clonotype was seen at least ten times. The genes are TRBV20-1 and TRBJ2-1; unclear D gene. This CDR3 has 15 amino acids. Germline CDR1 is DFQATT and CDR2 is SNEGSKA (reference sequence). V lost 2 bases to trimming and J lost 0 bases, with 11 bases between them. DNA of the CDR3: TGCAGTGCTAGATCCACTATGGCCTCCTACAATGAGCAGTTCTTC. Translation: CSARSTMASYNEQFF.